This entry lists 15 T cell receptor beta chains sequenced from one sample in a study of blood T cell repertoires in COVID-19. TCRdb's copy holds only in-frame clones and misses some; the assay was immunoSEQ multiplex PCR. The sample lists roughly 250,000 clones; less than 90% were seen once. Sequenced: peripheral blood. The receptor set was obtained from a woman in her thirties or forties who had recovered from COVID-19.

This sequence joins TRBV6-5 and TRBJ1-5; D is perhaps TRBD1 (5 bases). The V and J ends lost 6 bases and 0 bases respectively, with 12 bases between them. There are 15 residues in the CDR3. Germline lookup yields CDR1 MNHEY and CDR2 SVGAGI. This CDR3 is CASRADRISNQPQHF. CDR3 nucleotides: TGTGCCAGCAGAGCCGACAGAATTAGCAATCAGCCCCAGCATTTT.

This clone was recorded only once. This sequence joins TRBV18 and TRBJ2-2; the match to TRBD1 covers 8 bases. With V trimmed by 4 bases and J by 7 bases, 8 bases remained unmatched. Looked up from germline, CDR1 is KGHSH and CDR2 is LQKENI. This CDR3 contains 15 residues. The CDR3 here is CASSLLDRELGELFF. CDR3 DNA sequence: TGTGCCAGCTCACTCCTGGACAGGGAACTCGGGGAGCTGTTTTTT.

This clone was recorded only once. The chain couples TRBV4-2 to TRBJ1-4, with 9 bases aligning to TRBD1. The CDR3 runs to 16 residues. V shed 3 bases and J 7 bases; nucleotides not matched to a gene: 9. The germline V gene encodes CDR1 LGHNA and CDR2 YNFKEQ. CDR3 region: CASSHLETGGIEKLFF. CDR3 nucleotide sequence: TGTGCCAGCAGCCACCTAGAGACAGGGGGGATTGAAAAACTGTTTTTT.

The chain joins TRBV7-9 to TRBJ1-2; 10 bases are shared with TRBD1. This CDR3 has 13 amino acids. The germline V gene has CDR1 SEHNR and CDR2 FQNEAQ (reference sequence). Trimming took 6 bases from V and 7 from J; bases not matched to a gene: 5. DNA of the CDR3: TGTGCCAGCAGTTTTGACAGGGGGCTTGGCTACACCTTC. This translates into CASSFDRGLGYTF.

The chain links TRBV28 to TRBJ1-6; no firm D call. V lost 5 bases and J 7 bases, leaving 12 bases between the germline ends. The CDR3 contains 14 residues. CDR1 is MDHEN and CDR2 is SYDVKM in the germline V gene. In nucleotides, the CDR3 is TGTGCCAGCAGTAGCTTCTCTAGCAATTCACCCCTCCACTTT. It encodes CASSSFSSNSPLHF.

The chain is built from TRBV10-2 and TRBJ1-1, with TRBD1 identical over 8 bases. The CDR3 has 14 amino acids. Germline CDR1 WSHSY, CDR2 SAAADI. V was pared by 9 bases and J by 10 bases, with 16 bases of the junction left unmatched. The CDR3 region is CASTNSGPTGGAFF. The CDR3 DNA reads TGCGCCAGTACCAATTCGGGGCCCACAGGGGGAGCTTTCTTT.

The chain employs TRBV9 and TRBJ1-4, with D possibly matching TRBD1 (5 bases). This CDR3 is built from 14 residues. The germline V gene encodes CDR1 SGDLS and CDR2 YYNGEE. The ends were cut back, 1 base at V and 7 bases at J, with 11 bases in the middle. The CDR3 is CASSVTGGSEKLFF. The CDR3 coding sequence is TGTGCCAGCAGCGTAACGGGGGGAAGTGAAAAACTGTTTTTT. The whole variable domain, filled in from reference TRBV9 and TRBJ1-4, reads DSGVTQTPKHLITATGQRVTLRCSPRSGDLSVYWYQQSLDQGLQFLIQYYNGEERAKGNILERFSAQQFPDLHSELNLSSLELGDSALYFCASSVTGGSEKLFFGSGTQLSVL.

The V call is TRBV7-9, the J call TRBJ1-1; D is possibly TRBD1 (6 bases). From germline, CDR1 is SEHNR and CDR2 FQNEAQ (reference sequence). CDR3 length: 12 residues. Deletions cut 6 bases from V and 4 bases from J, with 9 bases between. The CDR3 here is CASSSGVTEAFF. The CDR3 DNA follows: TGTGCCAGCAGTTCAGGGGTCACTGAAGCTTTCTTT.

Concerning this clone itself: The same CDR3 is also encoded by other DNA sequences in this sample. The gene calls are TRBV3-1 (or the pseudogene TRBV3-2) and TRBJ1-5; D unclear. Trimming pared 0 bases from V and 3 bases from J, leaving 9 bases between. CDR1 is LGHDT, CDR2 YNNKEL, per germline (reference sequence). The CDR3 is made up of 15 amino acids. In DNA, the CDR3 is TGTGCCAGCAGCCAAGATACGGGGTACAATCAGCCCCAGCATTTT. Protein: CASSQDTGYNQPQHF.

The rearrangement links TRBV5-1 to TRBJ2-5, with D unresolved. The V gene's germline CDR1 is SGHRS and CDR2 YFSETQ. V shed 0 bases and J shed 4 bases, with 4 bases lying between them. The length of the CDR3 is 12 residues. In DNA form, the CDR3 reads TGCGCCAGCAGCTTGGACAGAGAGACCCAGTACTTC. It translates to CASSLDRETQYF.

The CDR3 DNA sequence: TGTGCCAGCAGCCAAAGCCAACAGAGCTCCTACAATGAGCAGTTCTTC. It translates to CASSQSQQSSYNEQFF. The chain uses TRBV4-2 and TRBJ2-1; D remains unclear. This CDR3 region has 16 residues. Germline V gene lookup returns CDR1 LGHNA and CDR2 YNFKEQ. Trimming pared 2 bases from V and 0 bases from J, leaving 11 bases between.

The V call is TRBV19, the J call TRBJ1-5, with D maybe TRBD1 (5 bases). V was clipped by 10 bases and J by 6 bases, with 19 bases between them. Germline CDR1 is LNHDA and CDR2 is SQIVND (reference sequence). The CDR3 is made up of 14 amino acids. The CDR3 DNA reads TGTGCCACCACCCCAGGGAACTCGGGTCAGCCCCAGCATTTT. It yields the protein CATTPGNSGQPQHF.

This chain links TRBV15 with TRBJ1-5; D possibly corresponds to TRBD1 (5 bases). Trimming stripped 3 bases from V and 5 bases from J, with 11 bases between. CDR1 and CDR2 from the germline V gene are LNHNV and YYDKDF (reference sequence). The CDR3 is made up of 14 amino acids. CDR3 protein: CATSSDSFYQPQHF. CDR3 nucleotides: TGTGCCACCAGCAGTGACAGTTTCTATCAGCCCCAGCATTTT. The whole variable domain, remainder taken from reference TRBV15 and TRBJ1-5, is DAMVIQNPRYQVTQFGKPVTLSCSQTLNHNVMYWYQQKSSQAPKLLFHYYDKDFNNEADTPDNFQSRRPNTSFCFLDIRSPGLGDTAMYLCATSSDSFYQPQHFGDGTRLSIL.

The rearrangement links TRBV19 to TRBJ1-2; D call uncertain. This CDR3 contains 14 residues. The V end was cut by 8 bases, the J end by 4 bases, with 17 bases between. CDR1 and CDR2 (germline): LNHDA, SQIVND (reference sequence). CDR3 in DNA: TGTGCCAGTCAACTTGGCGGCAGAACCTATGGCTACACCTTC. As protein: CASQLGGRTYGYTF.

This clone was picked up one time. The chain uses TRBV5-1 and TRBJ1-6; 8 bases agree with TRBD1. The CDR3 spans 15 residues. CDR1 and CDR2 from the germline V gene are SGHRS and YFSETQ. Trimming cost V 3 bases and J 9 bases; bases outside gene matches: 8. CDR3 sequence: CASSSPGGASSPLHF. CDR3 coding DNA: TGCGCCAGCAGCTCTCCAGGGGGCGCGAGTTCACCCCTCCACTTT.